This TCR beta chain was sequenced in a study of shared clonotypes between healthy human individuals. The V gene lost 9 bases and the J gene lost 1 base, with 19 bases spanning the gap. The V gene's germline CDR1 is LNHNV and CDR2 YYDKDF (reference sequence). There are 15 residues in the CDR3. This clone was picked up a small number of times. Donation came from healthy HIV-negative adults that had no recent acute infections or vaccinations. Assay: immunoSEQ multiplex PCR; the TCRdb copy retains only in-frame clones and omits some. The profile shows around 2.5 million clones, 90% to 95% of them singletons.

The rearrangement links TRBV15 to TRBJ2-7; D could derive from TRBD1 or TRBD2 (5 bases each). This sequence was found in a man aged 18 to 29 in good health. Some clones in this sample may be carry-over from other donors' samples. The sample comprised naive CD4+ T cells from PBMCs. The subset is: CD45RA+ positively selected. In nucleotides, the CDR3 is TGTGCCACTATTTCGTTCGGGACGAAATCCTACGAGCAGTACTTC. This codes for CATISFGTKSYEQYF.